Listed below are T cell receptor beta chains from one sample, sequenced in a study of T cells after yellow fever vaccination. TCRdb re-derived calls from the 5' RACE reads in MiXCR, one entry per CDR3 protein. The repertoire has some 600,000 distinct CDR3 sequences, around 17% of them found once; the top ten carry 17%. The sequencing used PBMCs, collected around 5 days after the first yellow fever vaccination. These receptors were taken from a young man who received the YFV17D yellow fever vaccine. Each CDR3 is given with its conserved first and last residue. D genes are given only for firm matches. Clone size, where shown, is once, few, many, or a class for clones that have expanded.

v_gene,j_gene,abundance,d_gene,len,CDR3aa,CDR3nt
TRBV14,TRBJ2-1,-,-,17,CASSQDSGQGTYNEQFF,TGTGCCAGCAGCCAAGATAGCGGCCAGGGGACCTACAATGAGCAGTTCTTC
TRBV12-3/TRBV12-4,TRBJ2-3,few,-,15,CASSPGAGGGDTQYF,TGTGCCAGCAGCCCGGGAGCGGGTGGGGGGGATACGCAGTATTTT
TRBV5-1,TRBJ2-1,few,TRBD2,16,CASGFSGLAGGDEQFF,TGCGCCAGCGGGTTTTCTGGACTAGCGGGGGGCGATGAGCAGTTCTTC
TRBV5-1,TRBJ2-2,-,-,16,CASSLEVGDNTGELFF,TGCGCCAGCAGCCTGGAGGTGGGGGACAACACCGGGGAGCTGTTTTTT
TRBV9,TRBJ2-1,-,-,15,CASSVEGGTYNEQFF,TGTGCCAGCAGCGTAGAGGGGGGAACTTACAATGAGCAGTTCTTC
TRBV28,TRBJ2-5,few,-,13,CASSLQRVETQYF,TGTGCCAGCAGTCTGCAAAGGGTTGAGACCCAGTACTTC
TRBV5-1,TRBJ2-6,-,-,15,CAKTGIFGGANVLTF,TGCGCCAAGACAGGTATATTTGGTGGGGCCAACGTCCTGACTTTC
TRBV5-5,TRBJ1-2,-,-,13,CASSLVTSGGYTF,TGTGCCAGCAGCTTGGTGACCTCAGGGGGCTACACCTTC
TRBV12-3/TRBV12-4,TRBJ1-2,many,TRBD1,15,CASKLQTGGLYGYTF,TGTGCCAGCAAACTACAGACAGGGGGCCTCTATGGCTACACCTTC
TRBV15,TRBJ1-5,-,TRBD1,16,CATSRGGTGGGQPQHF,TGTGCCACCAGCAGAGGCGGGACAGGGGGCGGTCAGCCCCAGCATTTT
TRBV19,TRBJ2-1,-,-,11,CAAARGNEQFF,TGTGCCGCCGCCCGGGGCAATGAGCAGTTCTTC
TRBV30,TRBJ1-2,-,-,12,CAWSVRGYGYTF,TGTGCCTGGAGTGTAAGGGGTTATGGCTACACCTTC
TRBV20-1,TRBJ2-5,few,-,13,CSASESGPETQYF,TGCAGTGCTAGCGAGTCCGGGCCGGAGACCCAGTACTTC
TRBV4-1,TRBJ2-1,-,-,16,CASSQPLKKGGNEQFF,TGCGCCAGCAGCCAACCCTTGAAGAAGGGAGGCAATGAGCAGTTCTTC
TRBV6-5,TRBJ1-1,few,TRBD1,16,CASSYNGRGLDTEAFF,TGTGCCAGCAGTTACAACGGCAGGGGGCTGGACACTGAAGCTTTCTTT
TRBV12-3/TRBV12-4,TRBJ1-3,-,-,13,CASSLFVGNTIYF,TGTGCCAGCAGTTTATTTGTCGGAAACACCATATATTTT
TRBV29-1,TRBJ2-1,-,-,14,CSAVGQFLYNEQFF,TGCAGCGCCGTCGGACAGTTTCTCTACAATGAGCAGTTCTTC
TRBV25-1,TRBJ1-1,-,-,15,CASSEGAIRGTEAFF,TGTGCCAGCAGTGAGGGGGCGATCCGAGGAACTGAAGCTTTCTTT
TRBV4-1,TRBJ2-3,-,TRBD2,16,CASSQGLAGGGDTQYF,TGCGCCAGCAGCCAGGGGCTAGCGGGGGGTGGAGATACGCAGTATTTT
TRBV5-5,TRBJ1-5,-,TRBD1,17,CASSSDRGTLSNQPQHF,TGTGCCAGCAGCTCGGACAGGGGGACATTGAGCAATCAGCCCCAGCATTTT
TRBV24-1,TRBJ2-4,-,TRBD1,15,CATSEQGGAKNIQYF,TGTGCCACCAGTGAACAGGGGGGAGCCAAAAACATTCAGTACTTC
TRBV5-1,TRBJ2-3,many,-,15,CASSLIGLKGDTQYF,TGCGCCAGCAGCTTGATCGGTCTTAAGGGAGATACGCAGTATTTT
TRBV3-1,TRBJ2-4,-,-,12,CASSPTAGIQYF,TGTGCCAGCAGTCCGACAGCGGGCATTCAGTACTTC
TRBV18,TRBJ2-1,-,-,15,CASSPGLSSYNEQFF,TGTGCCAGCTCACCAGGCCTAAGCTCCTACAATGAGCAGTTCTTC
TRBV24-1,TRBJ2-6,-,TRBD1,17,CATSDPQGKDGANVLTF,TGTGCCACCAGTGATCCACAGGGGAAGGATGGGGCCAACGTCCTGACTTTC
TRBV3-1,TRBJ1-3,-,-,14,CASSQAVSGNTIYF,TGTGCCAGCAGCCAGGCGGTTTCAGGAAACACCATATATTTT
TRBV28,TRBJ2-4,-,-,17,CASNPVGGPLAKNIQYF,TGTGCCAGCAACCCGGTGGGGGGGCCCTTAGCCAAAAACATTCAGTACTTC
TRBV9,TRBJ2-5,-,-,15,CASSVDPDREETQYF,TGTGCCAGCAGCGTAGACCCCGACCGTGAAGAGACCCAGTACTTC
TRBV9,TRBJ2-2,-,-,15,CASSHGVEGTGELFF,TGTGCCAGCAGCCACGGGGTGGAGGGTACCGGGGAGCTGTTTTTT
TRBV25-1,TRBJ2-7,-,TRBD1,14,CASSEGTAILEQYF,TGTGCCAGCAGTGAAGGGACAGCGATTCTCGAGCAGTACTTC
TRBV20-1,TRBJ2-2,-,-,14,CSASSGGDTGELFF,TGCAGTGCTAGTTCGGGGGGCGACACCGGGGAGCTGTTTTTT
TRBV6-2/TRBV6-3,TRBJ2-3,-,TRBD2,15,CASRTSGSGTDTQYF,TGTGCCAGCAGGACTAGCGGCAGCGGCACAGATACGCAGTATTTT
TRBV5-1,TRBJ2-1,-,-,16,CASSLAGRGRRNEQFF,TGCGCCAGCAGCTTGGCTGGGCGGGGGCGCCGGAATGAGCAGTTCTTC
TRBV12-3/TRBV12-4,TRBJ1-6,-,TRBD1,14,CASSWDRSNSPLHF,TGTGCCAGCAGCTGGGACAGGTCTAATTCACCCCTCCACTTT
TRBV20-1,TRBJ1-3,-,-,14,CSAPDTNSGNTIYF,TGCAGTGCTCCGGACACCAACTCTGGAAACACCATATATTTT
TRBV4-1,TRBJ2-5,many,-,12,CASSQEGETQYF,TGCGCCAGCAGCCAAGAAGGCGAGACCCAGTACTTC
TRBV6-1,TRBJ2-3,few,TRBD1,16,CASSPYRQGITDTQYF,TGTGCCAGCAGTCCATATCGACAGGGCATCACAGATACGCAGTATTTT
TRBV5-5,TRBJ1-6,-,TRBD1,14,CASSLDGTGRPLHF,TGTGCCAGCAGCTTGGATGGGACAGGGCGACCCCTCCACTTT
TRBV7-2,TRBJ2-1,many,TRBD2,14,CASSLAGTSDEQFF,TGTGCCAGCAGCTTAGCGGGGACTAGTGATGAGCAGTTCTTC
TRBV6-2/TRBV6-3,TRBJ2-1,-,TRBD2,18,CASSYWSDGLAGLSEQFF,TGTGCCAGCAGTTACTGGAGCGACGGACTAGCGGGTCTGAGTGAGCAGTTCTTC
TRBV5-4,TRBJ1-1,-,TRBD1,15,CASSFGTVRNTEAFF,TGTGCCAGCAGCTTCGGGACAGTAAGGAACACTGAAGCTTTCTTT
TRBV18,TRBJ2-1,-,TRBD2,12,CASSPRERGQFF,TGTGCCAGCTCACCACGGGAGCGGGGGCAGTTCTTC
TRBV29-1,TRBJ2-1,-,-,15,CSVAQRQVSYNEQFF,TGCAGCGTCGCCCAAAGACAGGTGAGCTACAATGAGCAGTTCTTC